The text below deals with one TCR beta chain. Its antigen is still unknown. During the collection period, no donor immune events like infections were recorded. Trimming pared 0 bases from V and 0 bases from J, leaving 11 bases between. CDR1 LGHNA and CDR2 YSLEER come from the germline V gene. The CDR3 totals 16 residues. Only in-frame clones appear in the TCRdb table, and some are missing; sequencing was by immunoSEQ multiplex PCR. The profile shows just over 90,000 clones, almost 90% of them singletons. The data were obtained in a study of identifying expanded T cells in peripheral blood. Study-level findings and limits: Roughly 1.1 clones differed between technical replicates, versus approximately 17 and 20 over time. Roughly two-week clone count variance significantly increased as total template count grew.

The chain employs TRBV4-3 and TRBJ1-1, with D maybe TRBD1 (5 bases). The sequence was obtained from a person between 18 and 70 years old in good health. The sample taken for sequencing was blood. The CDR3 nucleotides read TGCGCCAGCAGCCAAGAGAGGCAGGGCATGAACACTGAAGCTTTCTTT. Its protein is CASSQERQGMNTEAFF.